This T cell receptor beta chain emerged from a study of PD-L1 blockade in urothelial cancer. Study summary: The authors examined blood 3 weeks (second dose) and 6 weeks after treatment start.

The CDR3 is 14 residues long. The V gene's germline CDR1 is SGHNT and CDR2 YYREEE (reference sequence). Trimming pared 2 bases from V and 3 bases from J, leaving 9 bases between. Generated by immunoSEQ multiplex PCR, the TCRdb table keeps only in-frame clones and is missing some. The table has 84,000 or so clones, more than 70% seen once; the top ten hold roughly 14%. Findings of the study overall: Durable benefit was linked to greater 3-week expansion of tumor-associated blood clones.

About this clone: The antigen remains unidentified.

Time point in this sample: pretreatment peripheral blood. The source is a man between 60 and 70 years old with urothelial cancer. The rearrangement joins TRBV5-4 to TRBJ2-1; tentatively, D is TRBD1 (6 bases). The sample in question was PBMCs, obtained around atezolizumab (anti-PD-L1) treatment. The CDR3 region is CASSFRDNYNEQFF. The CDR3 DNA reads TGTGCCAGCAGCTTCCGGGACAACTACAATGAGCAGTTCTTC. Looking up the rest from reference TRBV5-4 and TRBJ2-1 gives the full variable domain: ETGVTQSPTHLIKTRGQQVTLRCSSQSGHNTVSWYQQALGQGPQFIFQYYREEENGRGNFPPRFSGLQFPNYSSELNVNALELDDSALYLCASSFRDNYNEQFFGPGTRLTVL.